Listed here are 24 T cell receptor beta chains from one sample, sequenced in a study of CD8 T cells in ankylosing spondylitis. Broader study findings: A TCR beta motif made of fewer than ten highly homologous variants seemed typical of ankylosing spondylitis blood.

TCRdb ran MiXCR on the 5' RACE reads and lists one entry per CDR3 protein. The sample lists some 840,000 distinct CDR3 sequences; approximately 10% were seen once. These receptors are not linked to any known antigen. The sequenced sample was blood, either unsorted or a sorted T cell fraction (not recorded which). The receptors were gathered from a male donor with ankylosing spondylitis.

The V gene is TRBV20-1, the J gene TRBJ2-7; possible D gene TRBD1, 5 bases. CDR3 length equals 14 residues. The ends were cut back, 0 bases at V and 3 bases at J, with 12 bases in the middle. Looked up from germline, CDR1 is DFQATT and CDR2 is SNEGSKA (reference sequence). The CDR3 DNA sequence: TGCAGTGCTAGAGAGGGGCTGGGTAGCTACGAGCAGTACTTC. This gives the protein CSAREGLGSYEQYF.

Worth noting for this clonotype: This may be a read error, as it is one base from a much larger clone. This is likely a read error, given that the CDR3 carries no conserved phenylalanine or tryptophan at its end. The V and J genes are TRBV20-1 and TRBJ2-7; 10 bases match TRBD1. Germline-derived CDR1 and CDR2 are DFQATT and SNEGSKA (reference sequence). The CDR3 length is 15 residues. After removal of 0 bases from V and 3 bases from J, the junction contained 5 bases not matched to a gene. The CDR3 spells CSARDPGQGRYEQYL. The DNA for the CDR3 is TGCAGTGCTAGAGATCCGGGACAGGGGCGCTACGAGCAGTACCTC.

This clonotype was found many times. V is TRBV5-1 and J is TRBJ1-1, with 9 bases identical to TRBD1. CDR3 size: 13 residues. CDR1 is SGHRS and CDR2 is YFSETQ in the germline V gene. V was pared by 9 bases and J by 4 bases, with 7 bases of the junction left unmatched. In DNA form, the CDR3 reads TGCGCCACCGGGACAGGGTTGACCACTGAAGCTTTCTTT. It translates to CATGTGLTTEAFF.

This chain links TRBV6-5 with TRBJ2-7, with 9 bases that match TRBD1. With 2 bases clipped from V and 5 bases from J, the junction kept 7 bases outside the gene matches. Per the germline V gene, CDR1 is MNHEY and CDR2 is SVGAGI. CDR3 length equals 15 residues. The DNA for the CDR3 is TGTGCCAGCAGTTACGGCCCCGGGACAGGGAACGAGCAGTACTTC. This translates into CASSYGPGTGNEQYF.

The V gene is TRBV6-5, the J gene TRBJ1-3, with D unclear. There are 15 residues in the CDR3. Trimming shortened V by 0 bases and J by 2 bases, and 8 bases separated the two germline ends. Germline V gene data show CDR1 as MNHEY and CDR2 as SVGAGI. The CDR3 sequence: CASSYSRLPGNTIYF. The CDR3 DNA sequence: TGTGCCAGCAGTTACTCTCGGTTACCTGGAAACACCATATATTTT.

The chain uses TRBV6-2 or TRBV6-3 and TRBJ2-7; possible D gene TRBD1, 6 bases. The ends were cut back, 7 bases at V and 6 bases at J, with 10 bases in the middle. Germline V lookup: CDR1 MNHEY, CDR2 SVGEGT. CDR3 length: 11 amino acids. The CDR3 region is CASTQGSEQYF. The CDR3 DNA is TGTGCCAGCACCCAGGGGTCCGAGCAGTACTTC.

This clonotype was seen only a few times. J is TRBJ2-2 and V is TRBV10-3, with a possible D match to TRBD1 (6 bases). The CDR3 extends over 15 amino acids. Germline assignment: CDR1 ENHRY and CDR2 SYGVKD. The V gene lost 3 bases and the J gene lost 1 base, with 9 bases spanning the gap. CDR3 sequence reads: CAISDSRGNTGELFF. For the CDR3, the DNA is TGTGCCATCAGTGATTCCAGGGGGAACACCGGGGAGCTGTTTTTT.

This clonotype was detected many times. Sequence at one end of the junction differs from germline and may be a read error. This chain joins TRBV5-1 and TRBJ2-7, with TRBD1 matching over 7 bases. The V gene's germline CDR1 is SGHRS and CDR2 YFSETQ. This CDR3 is built from 13 residues. CDR3 coding DNA: TGTGCCAGCAGTCCCCAGGGGGCCTACGAGCAGTACTTC. Translating gives CASSPQGAYEQYF.

This clonotype occurred a few times. The chain has TRBV29-1 and TRBJ1-1; D not resolved. CDR3 size: 15 residues. Trimming took 0 bases from V and 10 from J, leaving 21 bases between them. CDR1 and CDR2 (germline): SQVTM, ANQGSEA. The CDR3: CSVEEVSVGPLGAFF. CDR3 coding DNA: TGCAGCGTTGAAGAGGTTTCAGTTGGCCCCCTCGGAGCTTTCTTT.

A few counts support this clonotype. The chain recombines TRBV4-3 with TRBJ2-3; no reliable D call. Trimming took 4 bases from V and 5 from J, leaving 10 bases between them. CDR1 and CDR2 (germline): LGHNA, YSLEER. The CDR3 is made up of 13 amino acids. The CDR3 sequence is CASSPLTRDTQYF. The CDR3 bases are TGCGCCAGCAGCCCTCTAACCCGAGATACGCAGTATTTT.

This clonotype was picked up a small number of times. The chain combines TRBV7-9 with TRBJ2-3; unclear D gene. Germline CDR1 SEHNR, CDR2 FQNEAQ (reference sequence). Trimming cost V 5 bases and J 6 bases, with 9 bases left between them. The length of the CDR3 is 12 residues. In DNA, the CDR3 is TGTGCCAGCAGCCCTACCTTGGATACGCAGTATTTT. Amino acids: CASSPTLDTQYF.

The chain has TRBV20-1 and TRBJ1-5, with TRBD1 identical over 7 bases. Trimming took 2 bases from V and 1 from J; bases not matched to a gene: 8. The CDR3 has 16 residues. Germline V gene lookup returns CDR1 DFQATT and CDR2 SNEGSKA (reference sequence). Here the CDR3 reads CSARILRQGSNQPQHF. The DNA for the CDR3 is TGCAGTGCTAGAATACTTCGACAGGGCAGCAATCAGCCCCAGCATTTT.

This chain links TRBV20-1 with TRBJ2-3; TRBD1 matches 8 bases. Per the germline V gene, CDR1 is DFQATT and CDR2 is SNEGSKA (reference sequence). Losses at the gene ends were 7 bases for V and 2 bases for J; bases not matched to a gene: 5. The CDR3 is made up of 13 amino acids. CDR3 residues: CSGIRGPTDTQYF. CDR3 in DNA: TGCAGTGGCATCAGGGGGCCCACAGATACGCAGTATTTT.

This clonotype was picked up a small number of times. This chain uses TRBV6-1 with TRBJ2-3; the match to TRBD2 covers 7 bases. With 8 bases clipped from V and 1 base from J, the junction kept 6 bases outside the gene matches. Germline assignment: CDR1 MNHNS and CDR2 SASEGT. This CDR3 has 14 residues. Written as DNA, the CDR3 is TGTGCCAGCGGCCGGGACTATGGCACAGATACGCAGTATTTT. Translated: CASGRDYGTDTQYF.

This clonotype was recorded many times. This chain links TRBV20-1 with TRBJ1-1; 11 nucleotides agree with TRBD1. This CDR3 contains 14 residues. V dropped 7 bases and J dropped 5; count of bases not matched to a gene: 9. The germline gives CDR1 DFQATT, CDR2 SNEGSKA (reference sequence). In DNA form, the CDR3 reads TGCAGTGGGGTTATGGGGACAGGGGGTACTGAAGCTTTCTTT. Translated: CSGVMGTGGTEAFF.

This clonotype was counted only a few times. The gene calls are TRBV20-1 and TRBJ2-2, with 12 bases identical to TRBD2. J lost 1 base, V lost 3 bases, and 3 bases had no gene match. The CDR3 covers 16 residues. CDR1 and CDR2 (germline): DFQATT, SNEGSKA (reference sequence). The chain's CDR3 is CSARTSGGLNTGELFF. The CDR3 DNA reads TGCAGTGCTAGGACTAGCGGGGGCTTGAACACCGGGGAGCTGTTTTTT.

The chain is built from TRBV5-1 and TRBJ2-7; tentative D call: TRBD1 (6 bases). The V end lost 4 bases, the J end lost 3 bases, and 11 bases lay between the germline ends. The CDR3 runs to 13 residues. Germline loops: CDR1 SGHRS, CDR2 YFSETQ. The CDR3 nucleotides are TGCGCCAGCAGCCGAAGAGGGGGCTACGAGCAGTACTTC. Its translation is CASSRRGGYEQYF.

There are many counts of this clonotype. The chain combines TRBV7-9 with TRBJ1-2; a weak D match, TRBD1 (6 bases). This CDR3 contains 13 residues. Germline CDR1 SEHNR, CDR2 FQNEAQ (reference sequence). V lost 4 bases and J lost 4, with 10 bases in between. In DNA form, the CDR3 reads TGTGCCAGCAGCTGGGGGGGCTTCTATGGCTACACCTTC. The encoded protein is CASSWGGFYGYTF.

This clonotype was picked up a small number of times. V usage is TRBV5-6 and J usage is TRBJ2-7; a possible D gene is TRBD2 (6 bases). V gave up 5 bases and J gave up 3 bases, with 9 bases separating them. Germline-derived CDR1 and CDR2 are SGHDT and YYEEEE. This CDR3 region has 12 residues. The CDR3 DNA is TGTGCCAGCAGGTTCGGGGGCTACGAGCAGTACTTC. It is translated as CASRFGGYEQYF.

This clonotype was counted only a few times. Here the CDR3 omits its conserved ending phenylalanine or tryptophan, so a read error is the likely source. The DNA is left out, because the CDR3 cannot be placed on it with certainty; the CDR3 is given as TCRdb lists it. The CDR3 loop is CASSLRLAGGFL. This rearrangement joins TRBV12-3 or TRBV12-4 to TRBJ2-1; the D call in the table, TRBD2, was not verified against the DNA. The CDR3 has 12 residues if both end residues are counted.

This clonotype was counted a few times. The germline gene is not matched at one end of the junction; a read error may be the cause. The CDR3: CASSYSLATGDSPLHF. The CDR3 nucleotides are TGCGCCAGCAGCTATTCACTGGCTACTGGGGATTCGCCCCTCCACTTT. The rearrangement uses TRBV5-1 and TRBJ1-6; no clear D gene. CDR3 length: 16 residues. CDR1 and CDR2 from the germline V gene are SGHRS and YFSETQ.

V and J are TRBV5-1 and TRBJ2-3, with TRBD2 matching over 8 bases. The trim removed 2 bases at V and 0 bases at J, leaving 2 bases unmatched. The CDR3 totals 15 residues. The germline CDR1 and CDR2 sequences are SGHRS and YFSETQ. The CDR3 here is CASSFSGVSTDTQYF. CDR3 in DNA: TGCGCCAGCAGCTTTAGCGGGGTTAGCACAGATACGCAGTATTTT.

This clonotype was seen repeatedly, ten times or more. V gene TRBV15 combines with J gene TRBJ2-7; D remains unclear. V was clipped by 0 bases and J by 4 bases, with 10 bases between them. The CDR3 length is 14 residues. Germline CDR1 LNHNV, CDR2 YYDKDF (reference sequence). The CDR3 coding sequence is TGTGCCACCAGCAGAGATGACATCGAGTACGAGCAGTACTTC. Amino acid sequence: CATSRDDIEYEQYF.

This clonotype has ten or more counts. One end of the junction fails to match germline, which may point to a read error. V is TRBV12-3 or TRBV12-4 and J is TRBJ2-2; TRBD1 might be the D (5 bases). The CDR3 consists of 15 residues. CDR3 DNA sequence: TGCGCCAGCAGCTTGGTGCAGGGGAACACCGGGGAGCTGTTTTTT. It encodes CASSLVQGNTGELFF.